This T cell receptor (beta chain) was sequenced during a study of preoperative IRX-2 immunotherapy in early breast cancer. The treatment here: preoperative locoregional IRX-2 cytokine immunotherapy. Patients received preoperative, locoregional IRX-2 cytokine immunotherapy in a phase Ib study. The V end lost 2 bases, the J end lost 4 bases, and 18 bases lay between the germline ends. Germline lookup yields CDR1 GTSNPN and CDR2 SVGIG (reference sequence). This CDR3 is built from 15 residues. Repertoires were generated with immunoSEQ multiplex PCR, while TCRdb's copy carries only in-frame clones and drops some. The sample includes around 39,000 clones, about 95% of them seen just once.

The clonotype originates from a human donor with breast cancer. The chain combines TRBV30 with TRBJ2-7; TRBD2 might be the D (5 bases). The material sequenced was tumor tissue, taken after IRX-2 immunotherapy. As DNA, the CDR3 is TGTGCCTGGAGTAATGGCATCGTCGCGGGTTACGAGCAGTACTTC. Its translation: CAWSNGIVAGYEQYF. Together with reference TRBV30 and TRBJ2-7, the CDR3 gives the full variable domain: SQTIHQWPATLVQPVGSPLSLECTVEGTSNPNLYWYRQAAGRGLQLLFYSVGIGQISSEVPQNLSASRPQDRQFILSSKKLLLSDSGFYLCAWSNGIVAGYEQYFGPGTRLTVT.